A single sample gave rise to the 14 T cell receptor beta chains below, sequenced in a study of OX40 agonist ivuxolimab in advanced cancers. Clones were sequenced by immunoSEQ multiplex PCR, and TCRdb holds only the in-frame ones, with some missing. The repertoire holds some 100,000 clones, 88% seen once, with 0.7% to 0.95% in the top ten. Sample: CD4+ or CD8+ T cells sorted from blood, taken in a trial of the OX40 agonist ivuxolimab. Source of these receptors: an adult with an advanced solid tumor such as melanoma, head and neck, liver or kidney cancer.

The J gene is TRBJ1-5, the V gene TRBV28; D unresolved. CDR1 is MDHEN and CDR2 is SYDVKM in the germline V gene. Trimming cost V 3 bases and J 6 bases, with 12 bases left between them. This CDR3 comprises 14 residues. CDR3 nucleotides: TGTGCCAGCAGTTTGTCTGGGGAGCGTCAGCCCCAGCATTTT. Translated, it gives CASSLSGERQPQHF.

This clone was detected a few times. This chain connects TRBV29-1 to TRBJ2-3; no definite D call. The germline gives CDR1 SQVTM, CDR2 ANQGSEA. Trimming took off 7 bases at V and 0 bases at J, with 17 bases between the two ends. CDR3 length: 15 amino acids. CDR3 DNA sequence: TGCAGCGCTAAGACGCTGGGCTCTAGCACAGATACGCAGTATTTT. Protein sequence: CSAKTLGSSTDTQYF.

The chain is built from TRBV7-9 and TRBJ2-4; D unresolved. V was clipped by 3 bases and J by 1 base, with 4 bases between them. The CDR3 covers 13 residues. Germline V lookup: CDR1 SEHNR, CDR2 FQNEAQ (reference sequence). CDR3 sequence: CASSFSAKNIQYF. In nucleotides, the CDR3 is TGTGCCAGCAGCTTCAGCGCCAAAAACATTCAGTACTTC.

The V call is TRBV29-1, the J call TRBJ2-1; D unclear. The V end was cut by 0 bases, the J end by 10 bases, with 13 bases between. The germline V gene has CDR1 SQVTM and CDR2 ANQGSEA. This CDR3 has 13 amino acids. CDR3 coding DNA: TGCAGCGTTGAAGATTTTTTAGATGGAGAGCAGTTCTTC. Its translation is CSVEDFLDGEQFF.

This clone showed up just once. V is TRBV28 and J is TRBJ1-1; 12 bases are a match to TRBD1. The CDR3 totals 13 residues. J was trimmed by 11 bases and V by 6 bases; bases with no gene match: 7. The germline gives CDR1 MDHEN, CDR2 SYDVKM. The CDR3 nucleotides are TGTGCCAGCAGCTCGGGACAGGGGGCCATGGCTTTCTTT. Protein product: CASSSGQGAMAFF.

V usage is TRBV28 and J usage is TRBJ2-2; 9 nucleotides agree with TRBD1. The CDR3 is made up of 15 amino acids. Germline values: CDR1 MDHEN, CDR2 SYDVKM. V was pared by 5 bases and J by 3 bases, with 4 bases of the junction left unmatched. The CDR3 nucleotides read TGTGCCAGCAGTGTACGGGACAGGGACACCGGGGAGCTGTTTTTT. The encoded protein is CASSVRDRDTGELFF.

V and J are TRBV7-9 and TRBJ2-3; D gene ambiguous. The V gene's germline CDR1 is SEHNR and CDR2 FQNEAQ (reference sequence). The ends were cut back, 4 bases at V and 7 bases at J, with 9 bases in the middle. The CDR3 length is 12 residues. This CDR3 reads CASSSGVNTQYF. CDR3 DNA: TGTGCCAGCAGCTCGGGTGTAAATACGCAGTATTTT.

This rearrangement joins TRBV6-6 to TRBJ1-1; D is unresolved. V was pared by 6 bases and J by 1 base, with 15 bases between. Germline lookup yields CDR1 MNHNY and CDR2 SVGAGI (reference sequence). The CDR3 spans 15 residues. CDR3 DNA sequence: TGTGCCAGCAGGCCTACTACGGGCGCGAACACTGAAGCTTTCTTT. It codes for CASRPTTGANTEAFF.

The rearrangement joins TRBV7-2 to TRBJ1-1; D perhaps matches TRBD1 (6 bases). CDR3 length equals 15 residues. Trimming cost V 2 bases and J 2 bases, with 12 bases left between them. Germline CDR1 SGHTA, CDR2 FQGNSA. This CDR3 is CASSLLSGANTEAFF. In DNA, the CDR3 is TGTGCCAGCAGCTTATTATCAGGGGCAAACACTGAAGCTTTCTTT. The entire variable domain, with the rest obtained from reference TRBV7-2 and TRBJ1-1, is as follows: GAGVSQSPSNKVTEKGKDVELRCDPISGHTALYWYRQSLGQGLEFLIYFQGNSAPDKSGLPSDRFSAERTGGSVSTLTIQRTQQEDSAVYLCASSLLSGANTEAFFGQGTRLTVV.

This clone was found once. The V gene is TRBV5-1, the J gene TRBJ1-4; unclear D gene. Trimming pared 4 bases from V and 8 bases from J, leaving 12 bases between. This CDR3 has 13 residues. Germline CDR1 and CDR2: SGHRS and YFSETQ. Here the CDR3 reads CASSDRASEKLFF. CDR3 coding DNA: TGCGCCAGCAGCGATCGGGCCTCAGAAAAACTGTTTTTT. Full variable domain (outside the CDR3, taken from reference TRBV5-1 and TRBJ1-4): KAGVTQTPRYLIKTRGQQVTLSCSPISGHRSVSWYQQTPGQGLQFLFEYFSETQRNKGNFPGRFSGRQFSNSRSEMNVSTLELGDSALYLCASSDRASEKLFFGSGTQLSVL.

Details on this clone: This same CDR3 is encoded by further DNA sequences in the sample. The rearrangement links TRBV29-1 to TRBJ2-2; a possible D gene is TRBD2 (6 bases). Germline CDR1 SQVTM, CDR2 ANQGSEA. V was pared by 6 bases and J by 1 base, with 12 bases between. The CDR3 length is 14 residues. Written as DNA, the CDR3 is TGCAGCGTCCTTTCTAGCGTGAACACCGGGGAGCTGTTTTTT. Its translation: CSVLSSVNTGELFF.

J is TRBJ2-1 and V is TRBV7-2; D gene uncertain. The CDR3 loop spans 15 amino acids. Germline assignment: CDR1 SGHTA and CDR2 FQGNSA. The ends were cut back, 5 bases at V and 3 bases at J, with 14 bases in the middle. The CDR3 sequence is CASSPTPGNYNEQFF. CDR3 DNA sequence: TGTGCCAGCAGCCCAACTCCGGGTAACTACAATGAGCAGTTCTTC.

This sequence joins TRBV4-2 and TRBJ1-3, with a possible D match to TRBD1 (5 bases). There are 14 residues in the CDR3. V was trimmed by 5 bases and J by 1 base, leaving 9 bases between them. The germline CDR1 and CDR2 sequences are LGHNA and YNFKEQ. The CDR3 DNA sequence: TGTGCCAGCAGCAAAGGGGAGTCTGGAAACACCATATATTTT. It translates to CASSKGESGNTIYF.

The chain uses TRBV30 and TRBJ2-2; TRBD2 aligns across 9 bases. This CDR3 spans 14 amino acids. CDR1 is GTSNPN, CDR2 SVGIG, per germline (reference sequence). V was clipped by 3 bases and J by 9 bases; unmatched bases: 8. The CDR3 here is CAWRSPGLARELFF. In DNA, the CDR3 is TGTGCCTGGAGGTCCCCGGGACTAGCCCGGGAGCTGTTTTTT.